The clone carrying this T cell receptor beta chain was seen a few times. Its antigen is undetermined. V was shortened by 4 bases and J by 2 bases, with 12 bases between the two germline ends. This CDR3 is built from 15 residues. CDR1 is MNHEY, CDR2 SVGAGI, per germline. Naive CD8 T cells were FACS-sorted by CD8+CD4-CCR7+CD45RA+ markers. Listed TCR primers and previously described methods were used for bulk TCR libraries. TCRdb called the PCR reads again in MiXCR, with one record for every CDR3 protein. This table has about 510,000 distinct CDR3 sequences, around 25% appearing once. The sample originates from a study of molecular identifiers for immune sequencing clone quantification. Whole-study results and caveats: Single-cell amounts of spiked Jurkat TCR RNA were reportedly detectable among over 750,000 naive cells. Among effectors, clones above 20 RNA copies held over 98% of molecules; among naive cells, under 1%.

Sequences were obtained from naive CD8+ T cells from blood, with Jurkat cell RNA spiked in. Subset meaning: FACS-sorted CD8+CD4-CCR7+CD45RA+ naive T cells. This sequence joins TRBV6-5 and TRBJ2-1, with D perhaps matching TRBD1 (5 bases). The TCR originated in a human donor in good health. Some libraries in this study had Jurkat cell RNA spiked in. The CDR3 loop is CASSWGGTTYNEQFF. The DNA of the CDR3 is TGTGCCAGCAGTTGGGGCGGCACTACCTACAATGAGCAGTTCTTC.